This T cell receptor beta chain was identified during a study of early T cells in non-severe SARS-CoV-2 infection. From the 5' RACE reads, TCRdb called clonotypes with MiXCR, one entry per CDR3 protein. The data contain tens of thousands of distinct CDR3 sequences, under 7.5% of them seen just once; the ten biggest clones take up 4% to 5%. The germline V gene encodes CDR1 SQVTM and CDR2 ANQGSEA. V was pared by 0 bases and J by 8 bases, with 10 bases between. The CDR3 sequence is 12 residues long. This rearrangement joins TRBV29-1 to TRBJ1-2; D is ambiguous. This receptor was identified in an adult who was a healthcare worker with PCR-confirmed SARS-CoV-2 infection or an uninfected control (not recorded which). Sequencing was performed on whole blood. The CDR3 here is CSVEDPPWGYTF. The CDR3 DNA reads TGCAGCGTTGAAGATCCCCCGTGGGGCTACACCTTC.